The 8 T cell receptor beta chains in this list originate from one sample, sequenced in a study of CD8+ T cells in alopecia areata. In each case, RNA was isolated and then reverse transcribed into cDNA as the sequencing template. The repertoire was sequenced with immunoSEQ multiplex PCR; TCRdb's copy has only in-frame clones and lacks some. The table has hundreds of thousands of clones, 60% seen once. As to treatment: oral pan-JAK inhibitor, 5-10 mg twice daily. The specimen comprised CD4+ T cells sorted from blood, sampled around week 54, from a patient treated with tofacitinib. The receptor source for this set is a human donor with alopecia areata.

The chain is built from TRBV30 and TRBJ2-1; D might be TRBD1 (5 bases). The CDR3 covers 12 residues. Trimming shortened V by 2 bases and J by 12 bases, and 14 bases separated the two germline ends. Germline CDR1 reads GTSNPN; CDR2 reads SVGIG (reference sequence). The CDR3 region has the DNA TGTGCCTGGAGTCGCGACAGACTGAGGCAGTTCTTC. Its protein product is CAWSRDRLRQFF. Using reference TRBV30 and TRBJ2-1 for the parts outside the CDR3, the full variable domain is SQTIHQWPATLVQPVGSPLSLECTVEGTSNPNLYWYRQAAGRGLQLLFYSVGIGQISSEVPQNLSASRPQDRQFILSSKKLLLSDSGFYLCAWSRDRLRQFFGPGTRLTVL.

The rearrangement joins TRBV2 to TRBJ2-5, with 8 bases identical to TRBD1. The CDR3 has 14 amino acids. Germline assignment: CDR1 SNHLY and CDR2 FYNNEI. With 4 bases clipped from V and 5 bases from J, the junction kept 6 bases outside the gene matches. The CDR3 nucleotides are TGTGCCAGCAGTGGGACAGGGATTTACGAGACCCAGTACTTC. Translated: CASSGTGIYETQYF.

The V and J genes are TRBV5-6 and TRBJ1-2; 7 positions agree with TRBD1. Germline V gene data show CDR1 as SGHDT and CDR2 as YYEEEE. The CDR3 loop spans 15 amino acids. Trimming at V came to 4 bases and at J to 4 bases, leaving 10 bases not matched to a gene. For the CDR3, the DNA is TGTGCCAGCAGCCAATTCGACAGGGTCGGCTATGGCTACACCTTC. Encoded protein: CASSQFDRVGYGYTF. The whole variable domain, remainder taken from reference TRBV5-6 and TRBJ1-2, is DAGVTQSPTHLIKTRGQQVTLRCSPKSGHDTVSWYQQALGQGPQFIFQYYEEEERQRGNFPDRFSGHQFPNYSSELNVNALLLGDSALYLCASSQFDRVGYGYTFGSGTRLTVV.

This clone appeared a few times. V usage is TRBV29-1 and J usage is TRBJ1-1; D is unclear. With 7 bases removed from V and 0 bases from J, the gap between germline ends came to 9 bases. The length of the CDR3 is 12 residues. Germline-derived CDR1 and CDR2 are SQVTM and ANQGSEA. CDR3 residues: CSARFMNTEAFF. CDR3 bases: TGCAGCGCGAGATTCATGAACACTGAAGCTTTCTTT.

In this sample, this clone turned up a few times. The chain combines TRBV19 with TRBJ1-5; D is ambiguous. The germline gives CDR1 LNHDA, CDR2 SQIVND (reference sequence). Trimming removed 5 bases at V and 6 bases at J, with 17 bases between. The CDR3 is made up of 15 amino acids. This CDR3 reads CASSPPDWTIQPQHF. The CDR3, as DNA: TGTGCCAGTAGTCCCCCGGACTGGACCATTCAGCCCCAGCATTTT.

This clone has more than one count but fewer than ten. DNA for the CDR3: TGTGCCAGCAGCGGAAACAGGTTAAGTCCTGAAGCTTTCTTT. This sequence encodes CASSGNRLSPEAFF. The chain links TRBV6-5 to TRBJ1-1, with D perhaps matching TRBD1 (5 bases). Germline loops: CDR1 MNHEY, CDR2 SVGAGI. The CDR3 contains 14 residues. V was clipped by 6 bases and J by 6 bases, with 17 bases between them.

This chain uses TRBV7-9 with TRBJ1-2; D unresolved. CDR1 and CDR2 (germline): SEHNR, FQNEAQ (reference sequence). Trimming removed 3 bases from V and 6 bases from J, with 17 bases in between. The CDR3 spans 15 residues. CDR3 in DNA: TGTGCCAGCAGCTTTGTGCTACCAGTCGGGAATGGCTACACCTTC. Translated: CASSFVLPVGNGYTF.

As concerns this clone: One end of the junction fails to match germline, which may point to a read error. The chain links TRBV7-9 to TRBJ2-5; D is uncertain. The CDR3 has 12 residues. In germline, CDR1 is SEHNR, CDR2 FQNEAQ (reference sequence). The CDR3 loop is CASSSDQETQYF. As DNA, the CDR3 is TGTGCTAGCAGCTCAGACCAAGAGACCCAGTACTTC.